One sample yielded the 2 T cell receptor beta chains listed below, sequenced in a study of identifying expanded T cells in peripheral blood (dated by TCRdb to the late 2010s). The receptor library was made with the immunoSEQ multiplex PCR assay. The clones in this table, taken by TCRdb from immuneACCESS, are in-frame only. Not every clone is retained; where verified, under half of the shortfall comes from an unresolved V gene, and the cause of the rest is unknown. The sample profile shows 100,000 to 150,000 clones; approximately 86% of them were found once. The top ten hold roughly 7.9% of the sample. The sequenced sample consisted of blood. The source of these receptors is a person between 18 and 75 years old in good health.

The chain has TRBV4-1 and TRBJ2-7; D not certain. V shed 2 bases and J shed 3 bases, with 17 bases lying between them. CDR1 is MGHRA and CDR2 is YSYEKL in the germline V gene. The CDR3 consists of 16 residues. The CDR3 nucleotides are TGCGCCAGCAGCCAACCTCGGACCAAGGGCGGCTACGAGCAGTACTTC. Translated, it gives CASSQPRTKGGYEQYF.

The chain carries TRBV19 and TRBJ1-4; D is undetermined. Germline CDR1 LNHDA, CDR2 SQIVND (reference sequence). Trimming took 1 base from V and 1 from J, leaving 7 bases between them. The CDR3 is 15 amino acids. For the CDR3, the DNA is TGTGCCAGTAGTATAGGAGGGATAACTAATGAAAAACTGTTTTTT. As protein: CASSIGGITNEKLFF.